The 3 T cell receptor beta chains below were found in one sample sequenced in a study of shared clonotypes between healthy human individuals. TCRdb keeps only in-frame clones here, not all; method: immunoSEQ multiplex PCR. The sample comprises some 2.1 million clones, 85% to 95% of which are singletons, and 0.1% to 0.15% rests with the top ten. Sequencing input: naive CD4+ T cells sorted from blood. Subset: CD45RA+ positively selected. These receptors all stem from a man in his late teens or twenties in good health.

This clone was found once. The chain links TRBV18 to TRBJ2-2, with D uncertain. CDR3 length equals 15 residues. Germline-derived CDR1 and CDR2 are KGHSH and LQKENI. The V end lost 3 bases, the J end lost 0 bases, and 8 bases lay between the germline ends. The CDR3 DNA sequence: TGTGCCAGCTCACCGGACGGAACGAACACCGGGGAGCTGTTTTTT. Protein: CASSPDGTNTGELFF.

This chain links TRBV30 with TRBJ2-3, with D uncertain. Germline CDR1 GTSNPN, CDR2 SVGIG (reference sequence). The CDR3 consists of 12 residues. Trimming took 5 bases from V and 1 from J, leaving 7 bases between them. CDR3 in DNA: TGTGCCTGGGGAGAGGGCACAGATACGCAGTATTTT. It translates to CAWGEGTDTQYF.

The rearrangement joins TRBV7-8 to TRBJ2-1; 8 bases fit TRBD1. The CDR3 spans 21 residues. V shed 0 bases and J 6 bases; nucleotides not matched to a gene: 22. From germline, CDR1 is SGHVS and CDR2 FQNEAQ. This chain's CDR3 is CASSLAEWVRGMTGAPNEQFF. The CDR3 DNA reads as TGTGCCAGCAGCTTAGCGGAATGGGTGAGGGGTATGACAGGGGCCCCCAATGAGCAGTTCTTC.